This T cell receptor (beta chain) is drawn from a study of shared clonotypes between healthy human individuals. Study conclusions and caveats: How much donors shared clonotypes was expected to be affected by sequencing depth. Naive subsets tended to show greater estimated richness than memory subsets.

This CDR3 is 15 amino acids long. V dropped 3 bases and J dropped 0 bases, with 6 bases sitting between them. From germline, CDR1 is SGHTA and CDR2 FQGNSA. Remarks on this clone: Its target is not known. This sample includes further DNA sequences coding for the same CDR3.

A split of CD4+ cells into CD45RA+ naive and CD45RA-negative memory subsets was performed. Clones were sequenced by immunoSEQ multiplex PCR, and TCRdb holds only the in-frame ones, with some missing. The table shows around 2.5 million clones, with 80% to 95% occurring only once. The source of this sequence is a man aged 18 to 29 in good health. Some clones in this sample may be carry-over from other donors' samples. The chain employs TRBV7-2 and TRBJ2-6; D is perhaps TRBD1 (6 bases). The sample was naive CD4+ T cells from PBMCs. Subset given: CD45RA+ positively selected. CDR3 bases: TGTGCCAGCAGCTTGGACAGCTCTGGGGCCAACGTCCTGACTTTC. Amino acids: CASSLDSSGANVLTF.